This TCR beta chain was observed in a study of blood T cell repertoires in COVID-19. Study at large: Some COVID-19 samples were acute and others convalescent; all came from the United States, Italy and Spain. The cDNA or gDNA used as material had been derived from T cells, B-cell-depleted T cells, or PBMCs.

Methods used by the authors: It was from reference gene primer amplification that nucleated cell counts were estimated. Generated by immunoSEQ multiplex PCR, the TCRdb table keeps only in-frame clones and is missing some. V, J and clone size are taken as reported in that table, and D and trimming were inferred from the DNA itself. The table has 97,000 or so clones, 82% seen once; the top ten hold approximately 20%. Comment on this clone: A read error may produce the germline difference seen at one junction end.

The CDR3 contains 16 residues. The V gene's germline CDR1 is MNHEY and CDR2 SVGEGT. This receptor was taken from a man of 80 years or more with acute or convalescent COVID-19. The V call is TRBV6-2 or TRBV6-3, the J call TRBJ2-7; 11 nucleotides match TRBD1. The sequencing input was peripheral blood. The CDR3 DNA reads as TGTGCCAGCAGATACTCGACCGGACAGGGGGCGTGGGAGCAGTACTTC. Translation gives CASRYSTGQGAWEQYF.